Described below is a single TCR beta chain sequence and its context. Profiling relied on immunoSEQ multiplex PCR, and the TCRdb table lists in-frame clones only, not all of them. This table holds 150,000 to 200,000 clones, 94% found once. The sample comes from a study of control samples from healthy donors and cancer patients. This CDR3 comprises 13 residues. CDR1 MNHNS and CDR2 SASEGT come from the germline V gene. Trimming took 3 bases from V and 5 from J, leaving 10 bases between them. The sample was blood. The J gene is TRBJ1-2, the V gene TRBV6-1, with D possibly being TRBD1 (5 bases). This receptor was taken from a woman between 18 and 29 years old in good health. Here the CDR3 reads CASSDEGLYGYTF. In nucleotides, the CDR3 is TGTGCCAGCAGTGATGAGGGACTGTATGGCTACACCTTC.